The 24 T cell receptor beta chains below all came from one sample that was sequenced in a study of blood T cell repertoires in COVID-19. The method was immunoSEQ multiplex PCR; TCRdb's version includes in-frame clones alone and lacks a portion of them. The sample includes 450,000 or so clones, approximately 91% seen only once; the top ten take about 1.6%. Sequenced input: peripheral blood. Receptor source: a woman in her thirties or forties with COVID-19, enrolled during active disease.

The rearrangement uses TRBV9 and TRBJ2-7, with a weak D call TRBD1 (6 bases). The CDR3 extends over 14 amino acids. V was pared by 2 bases and J by 7 bases, with 16 bases between. Germline loops: CDR1 SGDLS, CDR2 YYNGEE. The CDR3 region is CASSVALQGLEQYF. Here the CDR3 DNA reads TGTGCCAGCAGCGTGGCCCTACAGGGCTTGGAGCAGTACTTC.

The CDR3 DNA reads as TGCAGGGCCTCTCGGGGGAATGAGCAGTTCTTC. Protein: CRASRGNEQFF. The chain employs TRBV20-1 and TRBJ2-1, with a tentative D call TRBD2 (6 bases). The germline CDR1 and CDR2 sequences are DFQATT and SNEGSKA (reference sequence). CDR3 length equals 11 residues.

V and J are TRBV28 and TRBJ1-5, with TRBD1 as a possible D gene (6 bases). CDR1 is MDHEN, CDR2 SYDVKM, per germline. The CDR3 sequence is 15 residues long. The germline V and J ends were trimmed by 5 bases and 0 bases, with 11 bases remaining between them. CDR3 in DNA: TGTGCCAGCAGTGAAGGGGGGGATAGCAATCAGCCCCAGCATTTT. It codes for CASSEGGDSNQPQHF.

Of note for this clone: Different DNA sequences within this sample yield the same CDR3. CDR3: CSVRGSTEAFF. CDR3 DNA: TGCAGCGTCAGGGGGAGCACTGAAGCTTTCTTT. The rearrangement joins TRBV29-1 to TRBJ1-1; 7 bases map to TRBD1. Germline V gene lookup returns CDR1 SQVTM and CDR2 ANQGSEA. This CDR3 contains 11 residues. The junction had 2 bases not matched to a gene; V was cut back by 6 bases and J by 4 bases. Variable domain in full (rest from reference TRBV29-1 and TRBJ1-1): SAVISQKPSRDICQRGTSLTIQCQVDSQVTMMFWYRQQPGQSLTLIATANQGSEATYESGFVIDKFPISRPNLTFSTLTVSNMSPEDSSIYLCSVRGSTEAFFGQGTRLTVV.

CDR3 in amino acids: CASRSPLRNFYGYTF. The CDR3 region has the DNA TGTGCCAGCAGGTCCCCCCTGAGAAACTTCTATGGCTACACCTTC. This chain connects TRBV28 to TRBJ1-2; D ambiguous. The ends were cut back, 6 bases at V and 4 bases at J, with 18 bases in the middle. CDR3 length equals 15 residues. Germline CDR1 MDHEN, CDR2 SYDVKM.

The chain combines TRBV27 with TRBJ2-1, with D hard to call. The CDR3 is 15 residues long. V lost 4 bases to trimming and J lost 5 bases, with 15 bases between them. Germline V gene sequence: CDR1 MNHEY, CDR2 SMNVEV (reference sequence). The CDR3 DNA is TGTGCCAGCAGTTACCCCGGTGGGCAGGACAATGAGCAGTTCTTC. This gives the protein CASSYPGGQDNEQFF.

This chain links TRBV27 with TRBJ1-1, with D unresolved. Trimming took off 6 bases at V and 3 bases at J, with 17 bases between the two ends. The CDR3 runs 15 residues. Germline CDR1 reads MNHEY; CDR2 reads SMNVEV (reference sequence). CDR3 sequence (DNA): TGTGCCAGCAGAAAAACCCCGTCCCGGGACACTGAAGCTTTCTTT. This translates into CASRKTPSRDTEAFF.

The chain couples TRBV12-3 or TRBV12-4 to TRBJ1-4; D ambiguous. Trimming took off 5 bases at V and 10 bases at J, with 8 bases between the two ends. The CDR3 has 11 residues. The CDR3 reads CASSPEGKLFF. The CDR3 nucleotides read TGTGCCAGCAGTCCAGAGGGAAAACTGTTTTTT.

CDR3 bases: TGTGCCAGCAGCTTTGACCTTAGCGGCACTGAAGCTTTCTTT. It specifies CASSFDLSGTEAFF. J is TRBJ1-1 and V is TRBV11-1; D remains ambiguous. The V gene lost 3 bases and the J gene lost 4 bases, with 12 bases spanning the gap. This CDR3 has 14 amino acids. The germline V gene encodes CDR1 SGHAT and CDR2 FQDESV (reference sequence).

The chain is built from TRBV19 and TRBJ1-1; 7 bases map to TRBD1. J was trimmed by 7 bases and V by 6 bases; bases with no gene match: 8. Germline V lookup: CDR1 LNHDA, CDR2 SQIVND (reference sequence). The CDR3 consists of 13 residues. The CDR3 bases are TGTGCCAGTAGGACAGGGAACGGGATTGAAGCTTTCTTT. Protein: CASRTGNGIEAFF.

The chain employs TRBV15 and TRBJ2-5, with 12 bases fitting TRBD1. The CDR3 covers 15 residues. In germline, CDR1 is LNHNV, CDR2 YYDKDF (reference sequence). V dropped 8 bases and J dropped 1; count of bases not matched to a gene: 5. The CDR3 here is CATLRDRGPQETQYF. The CDR3 region has the DNA TGTGCCACCCTCCGGGACAGGGGGCCCCAAGAGACCCAGTACTTC.

This chain joins TRBV5-4 and TRBJ2-2; 8 nucleotides agree with TRBD1. Trimming removed 0 bases from V and 5 bases from J; junction bases left unmatched: 6. The germline V gene has CDR1 SGHNT and CDR2 YYREEE (reference sequence). The CDR3 extends over 16 amino acids. CDR3 nucleotides: TGTGCCAGCAGCTTGGCCTGGACAGGGAGAACCGGGGAGCTGTTTTTT. Translation gives CASSLAWTGRTGELFF.

The J gene is TRBJ2-7, the V gene TRBV28; 9 bases map to TRBD1. The CDR3 sequence is 13 residues long. The germline V gene encodes CDR1 MDHEN and CDR2 SYDVKM. V shed 5 bases, J shed 9 bases, and the junction held 8 bases outside the gene matches. CDR3 loop: CASSRTGVQVQYF. CDR3 DNA: TGTGCCAGCAGTCGGACAGGGGTTCAGGTGCAGTACTTC.

This clone showed up just a few times. This chain links TRBV7-6 with TRBJ2-6; no reliable D call. CDR1 is SGHVS, CDR2 FNYEAQ, per germline. V was shortened by 2 bases and J by 0 bases, with 20 bases between the two germline ends. The CDR3 contains 20 residues. CDR3 sequence (DNA): TGTGCCAGCAGCTTAATCCCGGTGGAGCTGTTGGGCTCTGGGGCCAACGTCCTGACTTTC. The encoded protein is CASSLIPVELLGSGANVLTF.

A few counts support this clone. This chain joins TRBV11-2 and TRBJ1-2; D gene unclear. V was shortened by 5 bases and J by 1 base, with 17 bases between the two germline ends. CDR1 is SGHAT, CDR2 FQNNGV, per germline. The CDR3 sequence is 16 residues long. CDR3: CASSPIRVGHNYGYTF. In DNA, the CDR3 is TGTGCCAGCAGCCCCATTCGAGTTGGTCATAACTATGGCTACACCTTC.

The chain couples TRBV7-2 to TRBJ1-1, with 11 bases lining up with TRBD1. J was trimmed by 10 bases and V by 5 bases; bases with no gene match: 6. The CDR3 is 13 amino acids. Germline V CDR1 and CDR2: SGHTA, FQGNSA. The CDR3 bases are TGTGCCAGCAGCCCTGGACAGGGGGCGTCAGCTTTCTTT. Translated, it gives CASSPGQGASAFF.

The chain combines TRBV30 with TRBJ2-7; 8 positions match TRBD2. The CDR3 extends over 12 amino acids. Per germline, CDR1 GTSNPN and CDR2 SVGIG (reference sequence). Trimming took 7 bases from V and 7 from J; bases not matched to a gene: 9. CDR3: CALGLAIREQYF. CDR3 coding DNA: TGTGCCTTAGGACTAGCAATAAGAGAGCAGTACTTC.

The rearrangement joins TRBV28 to TRBJ1-6; no firm D call. The CDR3 contains 13 residues. Germline CDR1 reads MDHEN; CDR2 reads SYDVKM. Trimming stripped 1 base from V and 7 bases from J, with 5 bases between. The CDR3, as DNA: TGTGCCAGCAGTTTATATATGAATTCACCCCTCCACTTT. Its protein is CASSLYMNSPLHF.

The chain joins TRBV19 to TRBJ1-6; 8 positions agree with TRBD1. In germline, CDR1 is LNHDA, CDR2 SQIVND (reference sequence). The CDR3 is 14 residues long. J was trimmed by 9 bases and V by 3 bases; bases with no gene match: 4. The CDR3 DNA follows: TGTGCCAGTAGTATTCAGGGGGCGGGTTCACCCCTCCACTTT. Protein: CASSIQGAGSPLHF.

The rearrangement joins TRBV5-1 to TRBJ1-1; 10 nucleotides align to TRBD1. Germline CDR1 and CDR2: SGHRS and YFSETQ. V lost 4 bases and J lost 1; bases outside the gene matches: 4. This CDR3 is built from 15 residues. The CDR3 loop reads CASSMRTGGNTEAFF. In DNA, the CDR3 is TGCGCCAGCAGCATGAGGACAGGGGGGAACACTGAAGCTTTCTTT.

The chain has TRBV2 and TRBJ1-1, with D perhaps matching TRBD1 (5 bases). V was pared by 2 bases and J by 6 bases, with 13 bases between. The CDR3 totals 14 residues. Germline V lookup: CDR1 SNHLY, CDR2 FYNNEI. The CDR3 spells CASSELGGRSEAFF. The CDR3 DNA reads TGTGCCAGCAGTGAATTGGGGGGAAGGTCTGAAGCTTTCTTT.

The chain has TRBV4-3 and TRBJ1-3; 9 bases fit TRBD1. This CDR3 spans 16 amino acids. After removal of 0 bases from V and 4 bases from J, the junction contained 4 bases not matched to a gene. Germline V lookup: CDR1 LGHNA, CDR2 YSLEER. The chain's CDR3 is CASSQDPGTGGNTIYF. The CDR3 nucleotides read TGCGCCAGCAGCCAAGATCCCGGGACAGGGGGAAACACCATATATTTT.

The table lists this clone with a count of one. V usage is TRBV9 and J usage is TRBJ2-5, with D tentatively TRBD1 (5 bases). This CDR3 spans 14 amino acids. The germline V gene has CDR1 SGDLS and CDR2 YYNGEE. V lost 5 bases to trimming and J lost 4 bases, with 15 bases between them. The CDR3 sequence: CASSDRRGTETQYF. CDR3 in DNA: TGTGCCAGCAGTGACCGAAGGGGAACAGAGACCCAGTACTTC.

This sequence joins TRBV28 and TRBJ1-4; D is possibly TRBD1 (6 bases). The CDR3 runs 18 residues. Germline CDR1 and CDR2: MDHEN and SYDVKM. With 3 bases removed from V and 0 bases from J, the gap between germline ends came to 17 bases. The CDR3 reads CASSFDRTKRTTNEKLFF. The CDR3 DNA sequence: TGTGCCAGCAGTTTCGACAGGACAAAGCGAACAACTAATGAAAAACTGTTTTTT.